This section outlines one T cell receptor (beta chain) sequence together with its context. Libraries were prepared by immunoSEQ multiplex PCR; TCRdb keeps only in-frame clonotypes and omits some of them. The repertoire consists of 150,000 to 200,000 clones, with roughly 90% occurring once and the leading ten covering 2.5% to 3%. The data are from a study of T cell responses to AZD1222 COVID-19 vaccine. V lost 6 bases to trimming and J lost 9 bases, with 24 bases between them. Per the germline V gene, CDR1 is MDHEN and CDR2 is SYDVKM. The CDR3 has 16 residues. The rearrangement uses TRBV28 and TRBJ2-1, with D perhaps matching TRBD2 (6 bases). This receptor was identified in an adult in good health. This sample comprised peripheral blood, obtained on day 0 of AZD1222 vaccination. The CDR3 DNA sequence: TGTGCCAGCAGCCCCCCAAGTGGAGGGAGGCTCGGTGAGCAGTTCTTC. It encodes CASSPPSGGRLGEQFF.